These 9 T cell receptor beta chains originate from one sample sequenced in a study of CD8 T cells in Susac syndrome. Reverse transcription used about 0.45 to 1 ug RNA and random hexamers. Via MiXCR, TCRdb re-called the immunoSEQ multiplex PCR reads, giving one row per CDR3 protein. Among around 270,000 distinct CDR3 sequences listed, approximately 89% were seen once. The sample taken for sequencing was CD8+ T cells from PBMCs. The receptors were sampled from a human donor with multiple sclerosis.

This clonotype was counted once. The V gene is TRBV14, the J gene TRBJ2-7; D not certain. The V gene's germline CDR1 is SGHDN and CDR2 FVKESK. The CDR3 sequence is 17 residues long. The V end was cut by 1 base, the J end by 3 bases, with 19 bases between. The CDR3 coding sequence is TGTGCCAGCAGCCAAGGCCAGGACCCCGTTCGGATCTACGAGCAGTACTTC. Translated, it gives CASSQGQDPVRIYEQYF.

This chain links TRBV12-3 or TRBV12-4 with TRBJ1-5, with D perhaps TRBD1 (6 bases). The CDR3 is made up of 17 amino acids. V shed 5 bases and J shed 0 bases, with 17 bases lying between them. CDR3 protein: CASSPSTGQYSNQPQHF. The CDR3 nucleotides read TGTGCCAGCAGTCCCAGCACCGGACAGTATAGCAATCAGCCCCAGCATTTT.

V and J are TRBV2 and TRBJ2-7; D unresolved. The germline V gene encodes CDR1 SNHLY and CDR2 FYNNEI. The CDR3 loop spans 12 amino acids. Deletions cut 3 bases from V and 9 bases from J, with 12 bases between. The DNA of the CDR3 is TGTGCCAGCAGTGAGGCCCCAATAGCGCAGTACTTC. As protein: CASSEAPIAQYF.

The V and J genes are TRBV27 and TRBJ2-4, with D unclear. This CDR3 has 13 residues. V dropped 10 bases and J dropped 3 bases, with 13 bases sitting between them. The germline gives CDR1 MNHEY, CDR2 SMNVEV (reference sequence). The CDR3 bases are TGTGCCACTAGTGGATTCCTCAAAAACATTCAGTACTTC. Amino acid sequence: CATSGFLKNIQYF.

The chain uses TRBV28 and TRBJ2-3; no clear D. Trimming cost V 6 bases and J 2 bases, with 6 bases left between them. Germline V CDR1 and CDR2: MDHEN, SYDVKM. The CDR3 runs 12 residues. CDR3 amino acids: CASRPFTDTQYF. CDR3 in DNA: TGTGCCAGCAGACCTTTCACAGATACGCAGTATTTT. Full variable domain (missing parts from reference TRBV28 and TRBJ2-3): DVKVTQSSRYLVKRTGEKVFLECVQDMDHENMFWYRQDPGLGLRLIYFSYDVKMKEKGDIPEGYSVSREKKERFSLILESASTNQTSMYLCASRPFTDTQYFGPGTRLTVL.

Only a few counts were recorded for this clonotype. The gene calls are TRBV28 and TRBJ2-2, with 12 bases identical to TRBD2. In germline, CDR1 is MDHEN, CDR2 SYDVKM. Trimming removed 3 bases from V and 0 bases from J; junction bases left unmatched: 8. This CDR3 spans 19 amino acids. CDR3 residues: CASSFLRLAGEANTGELFF. The DNA of the CDR3 is TGTGCCAGCAGTTTTCTGCGACTAGCGGGAGAGGCGAACACCGGGGAGCTGTTTTTT.

The chain joins TRBV5-4 to TRBJ1-5; TRBD1 agrees at 9 bases. CDR1 SGHNT and CDR2 YYREEE come from the germline V gene (reference sequence). This CDR3 region has 15 residues. Losses at the gene ends were 6 bases for V and 5 bases for J; bases not matched to a gene: 9. The CDR3 reads CASNVGTGLYQPQHF. The CDR3 nucleotides read TGTGCCAGCAACGTAGGGACAGGGCTTTATCAGCCCCAGCATTTT.

This sequence joins TRBV27 and TRBJ2-1; 10 nucleotides line up with TRBD2. Germline values: CDR1 MNHEY, CDR2 SMNVEV (reference sequence). The CDR3 consists of 15 residues. Losses at the gene ends were 6 bases for V and 4 bases for J; bases not matched to a gene: 6. The CDR3 protein is CASRTRTSGYNEQFF. In DNA, the CDR3 is TGTGCCAGCAGGACCAGGACTAGCGGTTACAATGAGCAGTTCTTC.

This clonotype was seen once. The CDR3 DNA sequence: TGCAGTGCTGAGCGGGAGGGATCAGATACGCAGTATTTT. Its protein is CSAEREGSDTQYF. The chain recombines TRBV20-1 with TRBJ2-3; 10 bases fit TRBD2. There are 13 residues in the CDR3. From germline, CDR1 is DFQATT and CDR2 SNEGSKA (reference sequence). The ends lost 5 bases at V and 4 bases at J; junction bases unmatched: 3.